This T cell receptor beta chain was identified in a study of Ad26.COV2.S vaccination and SARS-CoV-2 variants. Study at large: Intramuscular Ad26.COV2.S at 5x10^10 or 1x10^11 viral particles. Findings and caveats of the study: Analyses that measured TCR breadth and depth may have underestimated total T cell responses. Substantial response breadth was reportedly seen for spike-specific CD8+ and CD4+ T cells after vaccination.

V dropped 3 bases and J dropped 6 bases, with 14 bases sitting between them. Germline V gene sequence: CDR1 DFQATT, CDR2 SNEGSKA (reference sequence). This CDR3 contains 13 residues. Clones were sequenced by immunoSEQ multiplex PCR, and TCRdb holds only the in-frame ones, with some missing. This sample has over 400,000 clones, with approximately 90% found just once. A remark on this clone: Its target is unknown.

Treatment meaning: 19 received Ad26.COV2.S at low or high dose, single or two shots; several received placebo; per-sample allocation not given. On day 63 after the first injection, vaccine and placebo recipients gave samples. Vaccination employed an Ad26 vector expressing the Wuhan-strain SARS-CoV-2 spike. The chain couples TRBV20-1 to TRBJ1-1; weak D call: TRBD1 (6 bases). The sample consisted of peripheral blood, taken in a trial of Ad26.COV2.S vaccine versus placebo. This TCR derives from a person between 18 and 59 years old who received the Ad26.COV2.S COVID-19 vaccine or a placebo. CDR3 amino acids: CSASAQGASEAFF. The CDR3 coding sequence is TGCAGTGCTAGTGCACAGGGCGCGTCTGAAGCTTTCTTT.